This entry is about one T cell receptor (beta chain). The antigen remains unidentified. TCRdb ran MiXCR on the reads and lists one entry per CDR3 protein. The sample shows about 440,000 distinct CDR3 sequences, roughly 31% of them seen only once. V shed 1 base, J shed 4 bases, and the junction held 5 bases outside the gene matches. The CDR3 runs to 16 residues. The entry originates in a study of T cell repertoires in cytomegalovirus infection. Study-wide results and limits: Summed frequency of shared TCR beta families picked out CMV carriers who also had the relevant HLA. Clonotype analysis showed dominance of the ex vivo response by HLA-C-restricted CMV-specific TCR beta clonotypes.

This TCR was recovered from a human donor in good health (CMV status not recorded). Some clones in this sample may be carry-over from other donors' samples. The rearrangement uses TRBV12-3 or TRBV12-4 and TRBJ1-5; 9 positions agree with TRBD1. The source material was PBMCs. The CDR3 is CASSLESGTGNQPQHF. CDR3 nucleotide sequence: TGTGCCAGCAGTTTAGAATCCGGGACAGGGAATCAGCCCCAGCATTTT.